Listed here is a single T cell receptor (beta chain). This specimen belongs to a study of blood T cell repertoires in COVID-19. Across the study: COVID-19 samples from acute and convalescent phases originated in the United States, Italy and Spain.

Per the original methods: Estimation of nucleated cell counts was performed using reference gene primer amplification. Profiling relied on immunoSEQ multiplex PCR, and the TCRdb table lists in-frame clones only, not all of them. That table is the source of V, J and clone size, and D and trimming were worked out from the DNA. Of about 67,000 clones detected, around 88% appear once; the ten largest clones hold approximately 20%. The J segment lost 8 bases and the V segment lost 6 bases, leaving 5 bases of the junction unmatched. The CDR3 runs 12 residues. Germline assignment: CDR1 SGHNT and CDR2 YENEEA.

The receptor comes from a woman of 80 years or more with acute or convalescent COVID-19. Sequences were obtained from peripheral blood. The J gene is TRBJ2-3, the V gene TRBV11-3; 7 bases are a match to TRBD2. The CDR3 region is CASSRGEGTQYF. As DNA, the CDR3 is TGTGCCAGCAGTCGGGGGGAGGGTACGCAGTATTTT.